The 27 T cell receptor beta chains reported below all come from one sample, sequenced in a study of long-term antiretroviral therapy in people with HIV. An immunoSEQ assay, version v3.0, was performed at survey level. Using immunoSEQ multiplex PCR, the repertoire was profiled, and TCRdb retains in-frame clones only, with some absent. The top ten hold almost 4% of the sample, which has around 40,000 clones, 75% to 90% seen once. The specimen comprised unsorted PBMCs, sampled just before starting antiretroviral therapy. The receptor source for this set is a woman aged 18 to 35 with HIV.

This chain joins TRBV9 and TRBJ2-5, with 9 positions matching TRBD1. The CDR3 is 16 residues long. V shed 4 bases and J 9 bases; nucleotides not matched to a gene: 16. Germline V gene data show CDR1 as SGDLS and CDR2 as YYNGEE. The CDR3 region has the DNA TGTGCCAGCAGCCGAGCCGGGACAGGGCCTCTTGGGGCCCAGTACTTC. This sequence encodes CASSRAGTGPLGAQYF.

The V gene is TRBV9, the J gene TRBJ2-7; D unclear. From germline, CDR1 is SGDLS and CDR2 YYNGEE. The CDR3 spans 15 residues. V was cut by 4 bases and J by 2 bases, with 16 bases left in between. CDR3 amino acids: CASSPTAAWAYEQYF. The DNA of the CDR3 is TGTGCCAGCAGCCCCACGGCAGCCTGGGCCTACGAGCAGTACTTC.

This rearrangement joins TRBV27 to TRBJ2-7; 7 positions agree with TRBD1. Germline CDR1 and CDR2: MNHEY and SMNVEV (reference sequence). The CDR3 is 13 residues long. The junction had 5 bases not matched to a gene; V was cut back by 5 bases and J by 4 bases. CDR3 nucleotide sequence: TGTGCCAGCAGTAACAGGGGTCCTTACGAGCAGTACTTC. This encodes CASSNRGPYEQYF.

This chain connects TRBV7-6 to TRBJ2-1; no clear D gene. The germline V gene encodes CDR1 SGHVS and CDR2 FNYEAQ. The CDR3 has 15 residues. V was cut by 5 bases and J by 5 bases, with 16 bases left in between. CDR3 region: CASSPVLVPNNEQFF. Here the CDR3 DNA reads TGTGCCAGCAGCCCGGTCCTAGTTCCCAACAATGAGCAGTTCTTC.

This chain links TRBV7-2 with TRBJ1-3; the D is unclear. The CDR3 runs 16 residues. V was trimmed by 5 bases and J by 6 bases, leaving 20 bases between them. CDR1 is SGHTA and CDR2 is FQGNSA in the germline V gene. Here the CDR3 DNA reads TGTGCCAGCAGCCCGGAGGGAACAGCGACACAAAACACCATATATTTT. Protein product: CASSPEGTATQNTIYF.

A few counts support this clone. The chain has TRBV5-1 and TRBJ1-2, with TRBD1 matching 8 bases. This CDR3 comprises 16 residues. CDR1 is SGHRS, CDR2 YFSETQ, per germline. With V trimmed by 4 bases and J by 3 bases, 11 bases remained unmatched. The CDR3 region is CASSVGYRGAYYGYTF. The CDR3 nucleotides read TGCGCCAGCAGCGTTGGATACAGGGGGGCCTACTATGGCTACACCTTC.

The gene calls are TRBV7-3 and TRBJ2-1, with D perhaps assigned TRBD1 or TRBD2 (5 bases each). Trimming removed 2 bases from V and 12 bases from J, with 14 bases in between. Germline V lookup: CDR1 SGHTA, CDR2 FQGTGA. CDR3 length: 13 residues. CDR3 sequence reads: CASSLGGRGRQFF. DNA for the CDR3: TGTGCCAGCAGCTTAGGGGGTCGAGGTCGGCAGTTCTTC.

The chain joins TRBV28 to TRBJ1-5; the match to TRBD1 covers 9 bases. Germline V gives CDR1 MDHEN, CDR2 SYDVKM. V shed 6 bases, J shed 6 bases, and the junction held 9 bases outside the gene matches. The CDR3 runs to 15 residues. As DNA, the CDR3 is TGTGCCAGCAGCTCCCTGGACAGGGGTTTTCAGCCCCAGCATTTT. Its protein is CASSSLDRGFQPQHF.

The chain recombines TRBV2 with TRBJ1-3; 9 positions agree with TRBD1. Germline trimming cut 6 bases from V and 3 bases from J; bases unmatched to any gene: 9. Germline V lookup: CDR1 SNHLY, CDR2 FYNNEI. The CDR3 is 16 residues long. The CDR3 loop reads CASRGIQGAGGNTIYF. The CDR3 nucleotides are TGTGCCAGCAGAGGAATACAGGGGGCGGGTGGAAACACCATATATTTT.

The chain combines TRBV28 with TRBJ2-5, with 10 nucleotides matching TRBD1. CDR1 is MDHEN and CDR2 is SYDVKM in the germline V gene. This CDR3 is built from 15 residues. V lost 6 bases and J lost 7; bases outside the gene matches: 11. CDR3 region: CASSPPGQGIGTQYF. For the CDR3, the DNA is TGTGCCAGCAGCCCCCCGGGACAGGGGATTGGGACCCAGTACTTC.

The rearrangement uses TRBV11-2 and TRBJ1-1; D not certain. This CDR3 is built from 13 residues. The ends were cut back, 2 bases at V and 1 base at J, with 5 bases in the middle. Germline V CDR1 and CDR2: SGHAT, FQNNGV. DNA for the CDR3: TGTGCCAGCAGCTTAATGCGGAACACTGAAGCTTTCTTT. Protein sequence: CASSLMRNTEAFF.

CDR3 nucleotide sequence: TGCGCCAGCAGCTTGGCCTGGGGGGAAGGCGAGCAGTACTTC. It yields the protein CASSLAWGEGEQYF. This chain connects TRBV5-1 to TRBJ2-7; possible D gene TRBD2, 6 bases. V gave up 0 bases and J gave up 6 bases, with 13 bases separating them. Germline V gene data show CDR1 as SGHRS and CDR2 as YFSETQ. This CDR3 is built from 14 residues.

V gene TRBV7-9 combines with J gene TRBJ2-3; 9 bases line up with TRBD1. This CDR3 is 18 amino acids long. Losses at the gene ends were 5 bases for V and 4 bases for J; bases not matched to a gene: 16. The germline V gene has CDR1 SEHNR and CDR2 FQNEAQ (reference sequence). DNA of the CDR3: TGTGCCAGCAGCCGGCCGGGACAGGGACGTTTGAGAGCAGATACGCAGTATTTT. Its translation: CASSRPGQGRLRADTQYF.

The chain links TRBV19 to TRBJ1-2; the D gene is possibly TRBD1 (6 bases). The CDR3 consists of 14 residues. The germline gives CDR1 LNHDA, CDR2 SQIVND (reference sequence). Trimming shortened V by 7 bases and J by 0 bases, and 12 bases separated the two germline ends. The CDR3 sequence is CASTRDKANYGYTF. CDR3 sequence (DNA): TGTGCCAGTACCCGGGACAAAGCTAACTATGGCTACACCTTC.

V usage is TRBV25-1 and J usage is TRBJ1-2; D is unclear. This CDR3 region has 13 residues. Germline values: CDR1 MGHDK, CDR2 SYGVNS. Trimming took 3 bases from V and 8 from J, leaving 13 bases between them. In DNA, the CDR3 is TGTGCCAGCAGTGACCTTATGGAGAACGGCTACACCTTC. Translated: CASSDLMENGYTF.

This chain connects TRBV10-3 to TRBJ1-1, with D uncertain. Trimming pared 6 bases from V and 0 bases from J, leaving 14 bases between. The CDR3 length is 15 residues. Germline V gene lookup returns CDR1 ENHRY and CDR2 SYGVKD. The chain's CDR3 is CAIRGEDVLNTEAFF. CDR3 sequence (DNA): TGTGCCATCAGGGGAGAGGACGTTCTGAACACTGAAGCTTTCTTT.

This clone occurred once. V usage is TRBV10-3 and J usage is TRBJ2-1, with TRBD1 matching 7 bases. Trimming took 5 bases from V and 7 from J; bases not matched to a gene: 8. The V gene's germline CDR1 is ENHRY and CDR2 SYGVKD. This CDR3 region has 14 residues. The DNA for the CDR3 is TGTGCCATCAGTCCCCTGACAGGGCGGAATGAGCAGTTCTTC. Translating gives CAISPLTGRNEQFF.

The chain couples TRBV28 to TRBJ2-1; 7 nucleotides line up with TRBD1. The CDR3 covers 16 residues. The V segment lost 2 bases and the J segment 4 bases; nucleotides outside the gene matches: 8. CDR1 is MDHEN, CDR2 SYDVKM, per germline. CDR3 coding DNA: TGTGCCAGCAGTTTAGGCCAGGGACAGCAATACAATGAGCAGTTCTTC. Protein sequence: CASSLGQGQQYNEQFF.

V usage is TRBV25-1 and J usage is TRBJ1-1; D is perhaps TRBD1 (5 bases). V shed 8 bases and J shed 8 bases, with 12 bases lying between them. There are 11 residues in the CDR3. Germline V CDR1 and CDR2: MGHDK, SYGVNS. The CDR3 DNA reads as TGTGCCAGCCTATGGGGCCGGGAAGCTTTCTTT. Translated, it gives CASLWGREAFF.

This clone was seen more than once but under ten times. The rearrangement links TRBV25-1 to TRBJ1-2; tentatively, D is TRBD1 (6 bases). CDR1 is MGHDK, CDR2 SYGVNS, per germline. The V end lost 3 bases, the J end lost 14 bases, and 16 bases lay between the germline ends. The CDR3 has 12 amino acids. The CDR3 nucleotides are TGTGCCAGCAGTGACCGAAGGGACACGAGAACCTTC. Its protein product is CASSDRRDTRTF.

This chain links TRBV7-3 with TRBJ2-3, with TRBD2 identical over 11 bases. Germline values: CDR1 SGHTA, CDR2 FQGTGA. After removal of 5 bases from V and 2 bases from J, the junction contained 6 bases not matched to a gene. There are 16 residues in the CDR3. The CDR3 region is CASSAGLAAPTDTQYF. CDR3 nucleotide sequence: TGTGCCAGCAGCGCGGGACTAGCGGCCCCCACAGATACGCAGTATTTT.

J is TRBJ2-3 and V is TRBV5-1; D uncertain. Trimming cost V 0 bases and J 3 bases, with 8 bases left between them. The CDR3 sequence is 14 residues long. Germline CDR1 and CDR2: SGHRS and YFSETQ. CDR3 residues: CASSLEAGTDTQYF. CDR3 sequence (DNA): TGCGCCAGCAGCTTGGAGGCCGGGACAGATACGCAGTATTTT.

This chain joins TRBV6-1 and TRBJ1-4, with D perhaps matching TRBD1 (6 bases). The CDR3 totals 16 residues. CDR1 and CDR2 from the germline V gene are MNHNS and SASEGT. V was pared by 3 bases and J by 2 bases, with 13 bases between. The DNA for the CDR3 is TGTGCCAGCAGTGAGGACAGATGGTATACTAATGAAAAACTGTTTTTT. Translated: CASSEDRWYTNEKLFF.

This clone appeared a few times. The chain is built from TRBV4-1 and TRBJ2-7; 13 bases fit TRBD2. The V gene end was trimmed by 4 bases and the J gene end by 2 bases; junction bases not matched to a gene: 5. The CDR3 is made up of 16 amino acids. Per germline, CDR1 MGHRA and CDR2 YSYEKL. CDR3 loop: CASSPGLAGQAYEQYF. CDR3 bases: TGCGCCAGCAGCCCGGGACTAGCGGGGCAAGCCTACGAGCAGTACTTC.

V gene TRBV7-8 combines with J gene TRBJ2-3, with a possible D match to TRBD2 (5 bases). Trimming shortened V by 3 bases and J by 4 bases, and 14 bases separated the two germline ends. Germline CDR1 reads SGHVS; CDR2 reads FQNEAQ. CDR3 size: 15 residues. The CDR3 DNA sequence: TGTGCCAGCAGCTTCGCGGGTTCAGTGCCAGATACGCAGTATTTT. It is translated as CASSFAGSVPDTQYF.

The chain links TRBV9 to TRBJ2-1, with D tentatively TRBD1 or TRBD2 (5 bases each). V lost 3 bases to trimming and J lost 8 bases, with 12 bases between them. CDR3 length: 13 residues. Germline CDR1 and CDR2: SGDLS and YYNGEE. CDR3 residues: CASSAMGTDEQFF. CDR3 nucleotide sequence: TGTGCCAGCAGCGCCATGGGGACGGATGAGCAGTTCTTC.

This clone occurred once. The chain recombines TRBV6-1 with TRBJ1-1; perhaps TRBD1 as D (5 bases). Deletions cut 6 bases from V and 0 bases from J, with 14 bases between. Germline-derived CDR1 and CDR2 are MNHNS and SASEGT. The CDR3 length is 15 residues. CDR3 sequence (DNA): TGTGCCAGCAGCCCAAGGGACCCGATGAACACTGAAGCTTTCTTT. Its translation: CASSPRDPMNTEAFF.